One and the same sample provided the 32 T cell receptor beta chains below, sequenced in a study of long-term antiretroviral therapy in people with HIV (dated 2022 in TCRdb). The immunoSEQ hsTCRB v3.0 assay was used at survey level resolution to sequence the TRB variable region. TCRdb limited this immuneACCESS table to in-frame rearrangements with V and J called. A share of clones is missing; checked studies link under half to unresolved V genes, and the rest is unexplained. The sample table shows 20,000 or so clones, and roughly 87% are seen once. About 8.5% of the sample is taken by the ten largest. Sample: unsorted PBMCs, taken 1.8 years before starting antiretroviral therapy. These TCRs come from a man aged 45 to 65 with HIV.

The chain links TRBV5-1 to TRBJ1-1; D possibly corresponds to TRBD1 (5 bases). Trimming stripped 0 bases from V and 3 bases from J, with 15 bases between. Germline V gene data show CDR1 as SGHRS and CDR2 as YFSETQ. This CDR3 spans 16 amino acids. The CDR3 sequence is CASSLGLRVGDTEAFF. The CDR3 coding sequence is TGCGCCAGCAGCTTGGGTCTAAGGGTGGGGGACACTGAAGCTTTCTTT. Together with reference TRBV5-1 and TRBJ1-1, the CDR3 gives the full variable domain: KAGVTQTPRYLIKTRGQQVTLSCSPISGHRSVSWYQQTPGQGLQFLFEYFSETQRNKGNFPGRFSGRQFSNSRSEMNVSTLELGDSALYLCASSLGLRVGDTEAFFGQGTRLTVV.

This chain uses TRBV5-1 with TRBJ2-6; 8 nucleotides match TRBD1. Trimming took 3 bases from V and 2 from J; bases not matched to a gene: 10. In germline, CDR1 is SGHRS, CDR2 YFSETQ. This CDR3 region has 18 residues. The CDR3 DNA follows: TGCGCCAGCAGCTCAGCAAACGGACAGGGCCCTGGGGCCAACGTCCTGACTTTC. Amino acid sequence: CASSSANGQGPGANVLTF.

This chain joins TRBV6-5 and TRBJ1-4, with D possibly matching TRBD1 (5 bases). V was trimmed by 6 bases and J by 10 bases, leaving 18 bases between them. Germline lookup yields CDR1 MNHEY and CDR2 SVGAGI. CDR3 length: 14 residues. The CDR3 is CASSRGLGVGKLFF. The CDR3 nucleotides are TGTGCCAGCAGCCGCGGGCTAGGGGTGGGAAAACTGTTTTTT.

V gene TRBV11-2 combines with J gene TRBJ2-7; D gene uncertain. V lost 0 bases and J lost 0, with 12 bases in between. Germline values: CDR1 SGHAT, CDR2 FQNNGV. The CDR3 runs 16 residues. The DNA of the CDR3 is TGTGCCAGCAGCTTAGATTTAGGGTTTAACTCCTACGAGCAGTACTTC. Translating gives CASSLDLGFNSYEQYF.

The chain combines TRBV7-9 with TRBJ2-5; 9 bases align to TRBD2. This CDR3 contains 14 residues. Trimming cost V 11 bases and J 2 bases; bases outside gene matches: 9. Germline CDR1 and CDR2: SEHNR and FQNEAQ (reference sequence). CDR3 coding DNA: TGTGCCCTAACGGTAGCGGGGGTACAAGAGACCCAGTACTTC. This translates into CALTVAGVQETQYF.

The chain has TRBV11-2 and TRBJ1-2, with D tentatively TRBD1 (5 bases). Trimming stripped 2 bases from V and 3 bases from J, with 16 bases between. The CDR3 consists of 16 residues. Germline V lookup: CDR1 SGHAT, CDR2 FQNNGV. CDR3 amino acids: CASSLRPGWGDYGYTF. The CDR3 nucleotides are TGTGCCAGCAGCTTAAGGCCGGGCTGGGGGGACTATGGCTACACCTTC.

The rearrangement joins TRBV18 to TRBJ2-7; D remains ambiguous. The CDR3 extends over 13 amino acids. The V gene's germline CDR1 is KGHSH and CDR2 LQKENI. The V and J ends lost 1 base and 0 bases respectively, with 4 bases between them. CDR3 region: CASSPLTSYEQYF. In DNA form, the CDR3 reads TGTGCCAGCTCACCACTGACCTCCTACGAGCAGTACTTC.

The chain has TRBV11-2 and TRBJ2-2; D not certain. The CDR3 is 13 residues long. V shed 3 bases and J shed 0 bases, with 2 bases lying between them. CDR1 and CDR2 (germline): SGHAT, FQNNGV. CDR3 DNA sequence: TGTGCCAGCAGCTTTACGAACACCGGGGAGCTGTTTTTT. The encoded protein is CASSFTNTGELFF.

The chain couples TRBV18 to TRBJ1-4; the match to TRBD1 covers 8 bases. The V gene's germline CDR1 is KGHSH and CDR2 LQKENI. V was clipped by 6 bases and J by 8 bases; unmatched bases: 8. The CDR3 covers 14 residues. The CDR3 region is CASSLGQGREKLFF. The CDR3 DNA follows: TGTGCCAGCTCTCTCGGACAGGGTCGAGAAAAACTGTTTTTT.

The J gene is TRBJ2-7, the V gene TRBV19, with a weak D call TRBD1 (6 bases). In germline, CDR1 is LNHDA, CDR2 SQIVND (reference sequence). This CDR3 spans 14 amino acids. The ends were cut back, 1 base at V and 5 bases at J, with 12 bases in the middle. CDR3 bases: TGTGCCAGTAGTATAGCACAGGGCATCCACGAGCAGTACTTC. Its translation: CASSIAQGIHEQYF.

CDR3 coding DNA: TGTGCCAGCAGCCGAAGGGACAGCACGATCAGTGGCTACACCTTC. Its translation: CASSRRDSTISGYTF. V usage is TRBV7-2 and J usage is TRBJ1-2; 7 bases map to TRBD1. Germline CDR1 SGHTA, CDR2 FQGNSA. This CDR3 region has 15 residues. Trimming removed 5 bases from V and 7 bases from J; junction bases left unmatched: 13.

The chain combines TRBV10-1 with TRBJ2-1, with no clear D. The germline V gene has CDR1 WNHNN and CDR2 SYGVQD (reference sequence). This CDR3 contains 15 residues. Trimming took 0 bases from V and 7 from J, leaving 13 bases between them. In nucleotides, the CDR3 is TGCGCCAGCAGTGAGTCTCTTGTCCGGCGGAATGAGCAGTTCTTC. Amino acids: CASSESLVRRNEQFF.

CDR3 bases: TGTGCCTGGAGGGGAACGGACAGTTATAACTATGGCTACACCTTC. It encodes CAWRGTDSYNYGYTF. J is TRBJ1-2 and V is TRBV30, with D maybe TRBD1 (6 bases). The CDR3 length is 15 residues. CDR1 is GTSNPN and CDR2 is SVGIG in the germline V gene (reference sequence). Between the trimmed V and J ends, which lost 3 bases and 1 base, there was a span of 15 bases. Together with reference TRBV30 and TRBJ1-2, the CDR3 gives the full variable domain: SQTIHQWPATLVQPVGSPLSLECTVEGTSNPNLYWYRQAAGRGLQLLFYSVGIGQISSEVPQNLSASRPQDRQFILSSKKLLLSDSGFYLCAWRGTDSYNYGYTFGSGTRLTVV.

This clone has just one count. This chain links TRBV15 with TRBJ1-6; no firm D call. Germline V gives CDR1 LNHNV, CDR2 YYDKDF (reference sequence). This CDR3 comprises 16 residues. Trimming stripped 0 bases from V and 0 bases from J, with 6 bases between. The CDR3 loop reads CATSREDSSYNSPLHF. In DNA form, the CDR3 reads TGTGCCACCAGCAGAGAGGATAGCTCCTATAATTCACCCCTCCACTTT.

V gene TRBV10-2 combines with J gene TRBJ2-7, with 15 nucleotides matching TRBD2. CDR3 length: 14 residues. After removal of 10 bases from V and 0 bases from J, the junction contained 1 base not matched to a gene. Germline CDR1 WSHSY, CDR2 SAAADI. The CDR3 sequence is CATGLAGGSYEQYF. DNA for the CDR3: TGCGCCACGGGACTAGCGGGGGGCTCCTACGAGCAGTACTTC.

The V gene is TRBV5-5, the J gene TRBJ1-1, with 7 bases that match TRBD1. The V segment lost 3 bases and the J segment 5 bases; nucleotides outside the gene matches: 13. The CDR3 consists of 16 residues. Per the germline V gene, CDR1 is SGHKS and CDR2 is YYEKEE (reference sequence). The CDR3 region has the DNA TGTGCCAGCAGCTGGGGACCCCAAGGGGGCCCAACTGAAGCTTTCTTT. Its protein is CASSWGPQGGPTEAFF.

This sequence joins TRBV7-9 and TRBJ1-1; D is unresolved. V shed 0 bases and J shed 4 bases, with 9 bases lying between them. Germline CDR1 is SEHNR and CDR2 is FQNEAQ (reference sequence). CDR3 length equals 14 residues. CDR3 sequence reads: CASSLAGLATEAFF. CDR3 nucleotides: TGTGCCAGCAGCTTAGCGGGGTTAGCCACTGAAGCTTTCTTT.

V and J are TRBV21-1 and TRBJ2-4; the DNA was not used to check the table's D call, TRBD2. TRBV21-1 is given as a pseudogene. CDR3 length equals 16 residues. CDR3 protein: CASSKVDCKAKNIQYF. DNA for the CDR3: TGTGCCAGCAGCAAAGTGGACTGTAAAGCCAAAAACATTCAGTACTTC.

This clone has a handful of counts. The chain employs TRBV7-3 and TRBJ2-3; no clear D. Germline assignment: CDR1 SGHTA and CDR2 FQGTGA. The CDR3 is made up of 15 amino acids. Trimming took 5 bases from V and 5 from J, leaving 17 bases between them. CDR3 DNA: TGTGCCAGCAGCACGACCCCTGACCCCAGAGATACGCAGTATTTT. Its translation is CASSTTPDPRDTQYF.

The chain couples TRBV10-1 to TRBJ1-1; D call uncertain. The CDR3 is made up of 12 amino acids. The germline V gene has CDR1 WNHNN and CDR2 SYGVQD (reference sequence). The V and J ends lost 3 bases and 5 bases respectively, with 7 bases between them. The DNA of the CDR3 is TGCGCCAGCAGTGAACCTGGAACTGAAGCTTTCTTT. This translates into CASSEPGTEAFF.

The V gene is TRBV27, the J gene TRBJ2-7; TRBD1 matches 10 bases. CDR1 MNHEY and CDR2 SMNVEV come from the germline V gene (reference sequence). The CDR3 sequence is 19 residues long. The junction had 21 bases not matched to a gene; V was cut back by 8 bases and J by 2 bases. Here the CDR3 reads CASDHPGTGDFPVTYEQYF. The CDR3 DNA reads TGTGCCAGCGACCACCCCGGGACAGGGGATTTCCCAGTGACCTACGAGCAGTACTTC.

J is TRBJ1-2 and V is TRBV5-1; D perhaps matches TRBD1 (6 bases). The germline CDR1 and CDR2 sequences are SGHRS and YFSETQ. CDR3 length equals 11 residues. Trimming left V 4 bases short and J 6 bases short, with 7 bases between. The CDR3 bases are TGCGCCAGCAGCGGGGGCGATGGCTACACCTTC. Protein: CASSGGDGYTF.

V gene TRBV15 combines with J gene TRBJ2-7, with D perhaps TRBD1 (5 bases). CDR1 and CDR2 from the germline V gene are LNHNV and YYDKDF (reference sequence). The CDR3 spans 14 residues. Trimming left V 1 base short and J 2 bases short, with 9 bases between. This chain's CDR3 is CATSRAGPPYEQYF. In nucleotides, the CDR3 is TGTGCCACCAGCAGAGCAGGGCCGCCCTACGAGCAGTACTTC.

This chain uses TRBV7-2 with TRBJ2-2; D call uncertain. The germline CDR1 and CDR2 sequences are SGHTA and FQGNSA. Between the trimmed V and J ends, which lost 5 bases and 6 bases, there was a span of 16 bases. This CDR3 comprises 15 residues. CDR3 coding DNA: TGTGCCAGCAGCCTTCTAGTGTACTTGGCCGGGGAGCTGTTTTTT. This gives the protein CASSLLVYLAGELFF.

Written as DNA, the CDR3 is TGTGCCAGTAGTATAGTCACAGGAGCTAACTATGGCTACACCTTC. Protein sequence: CASSIVTGANYGYTF. The chain has TRBV19 and TRBJ1-2, with D possibly TRBD1 on 5 matching bases. The CDR3 contains 15 residues. The germline V gene encodes CDR1 LNHDA and CDR2 SQIVND (reference sequence). V was clipped by 1 base and J by 0 bases, with 9 bases between them.

This chain links TRBV28 with TRBJ2-7; D gene uncertain. Per germline, CDR1 MDHEN and CDR2 SYDVKM. The CDR3 runs to 11 residues. Trimming took 6 bases from V and 2 from J, leaving 5 bases between them. This CDR3 reads CASRSTYEQYF. As DNA, the CDR3 is TGTGCCAGCAGATCGACCTACGAGCAGTACTTC.

The chain joins TRBV7-9 to TRBJ2-1; D not resolved. Germline values: CDR1 SEHNR, CDR2 FQNEAQ (reference sequence). The CDR3 runs to 14 residues. The germline V and J ends were trimmed by 7 bases and 1 base, with 11 bases remaining between them. CDR3 region: CASTSVVSYNEQFF. In nucleotides, the CDR3 is TGTGCCAGCACCTCTGTTGTTTCCTACAATGAGCAGTTCTTC.

The chain combines TRBV7-2 with TRBJ2-7; D gene unclear. CDR3 length: 15 residues. Trimming left V 1 base short and J 5 bases short, with 15 bases between. CDR1 is SGHTA and CDR2 is FQGNSA in the germline V gene. CDR3 nucleotides: TGTGCCAGCAGCTTAGGGGCAGCTTATCCAAACGAGCAGTACTTC. It is translated as CASSLGAAYPNEQYF.

This rearrangement joins TRBV6-5 to TRBJ1-4, with 9 nucleotides matching TRBD1. With V trimmed by 6 bases and J by 8 bases, 4 bases remained unmatched. The CDR3 has 13 amino acids. CDR1 MNHEY and CDR2 SVGAGI come from the germline V gene. CDR3 residues: CASSPGTGEKLFF. The CDR3 nucleotides read TGTGCCAGCAGCCCCGGGACAGGGGAAAAACTGTTTTTT.

There are a few counts of this clone. The V call is TRBV7-9, the J call TRBJ2-1; D is ambiguous. The CDR3 has 13 amino acids. Germline CDR1 SEHNR, CDR2 FQNEAQ (reference sequence). With 6 bases removed from V and 8 bases from J, the gap between germline ends came to 14 bases. The CDR3 spells CASSRPPGDEQFF. CDR3 nucleotide sequence: TGTGCCAGCAGTCGCCCCCCTGGCGATGAGCAGTTCTTC.

The chain joins TRBV7-2 to TRBJ2-3; D might be TRBD2 (6 bases). This CDR3 has 13 amino acids. The germline V gene has CDR1 SGHTA and CDR2 FQGNSA. V lost 5 bases and J 6 bases, leaving 12 bases between the germline ends. This CDR3 reads CASSLGRADTQYF. For the CDR3, the DNA is TGTGCCAGCAGCCTCGGGAGAGCGGATACGCAGTATTTT.

This chain connects TRBV5-8 to TRBJ2-1; TRBD1 matches at 9 bases. V lost 4 bases and J lost 9; bases outside the gene matches: 8. Germline V CDR1 and CDR2: SGHTS, YDEGEE. This CDR3 is built from 14 residues. CDR3 sequence: CASSAGQGAAEQFF. The CDR3 region has the DNA TGTGCCAGCAGCGCGGGACAGGGTGCTGCTGAGCAGTTCTTC. Filled out from reference TRBV5-8 and TRBJ2-1, the complete variable domain reads EAGVTQSPTHLIKTRGQQATLRCSPISGHTSVYWYQQALGLGLQFLLWYDEGEERNRGNFPPRFSGRQFPNYSSELNVNALELEDSALYLCASSAGQGAAEQFFGPGTRLTVL.